Each of the 11 T cell receptor beta chains below was sequenced from the same sample in a study of T cell responses to AZD1222 COVID-19 vaccine. TCRdb's table, derived via immunoSEQ multiplex PCR, lists solely in-frame clones and lacks some. There are more than 150,000 clones in the sample; 90% occur only once, and 1.5% lies in the top ten. The specimen comprised peripheral blood, sampled on day 0 of AZD1222 vaccination. These receptors all come from an adult in good health.

V and J are TRBV19 and TRBJ2-5; 12 nucleotides line up with TRBD2. The CDR3 is 16 residues long. Trimming took 6 bases from V and 3 from J; bases not matched to a gene: 8. Germline assignment: CDR1 LNHDA and CDR2 SQIVND (reference sequence). CDR3 amino acids: CASSWTSGDPKETQYF. The CDR3 DNA reads TGTGCCAGTAGCTGGACTAGCGGGGATCCCAAAGAGACCCAGTACTTC.

The genes are TRBV5-4 and TRBJ2-7; D call uncertain. Germline loops: CDR1 SGHNT, CDR2 YYREEE (reference sequence). V was clipped by 1 base and J by 1 base, with 12 bases between them. This CDR3 has 15 amino acids. The CDR3 protein is CASSLLRESSYEQYF. The CDR3 nucleotides read TGTGCCAGCAGCTTGCTTAGAGAAAGTTCCTACGAGCAGTACTTC.

This sequence joins TRBV19 and TRBJ2-7, with D maybe TRBD1 (5 bases). Germline CDR1 is LNHDA and CDR2 is SQIVND (reference sequence). V lost 1 base to trimming and J lost 0 bases, with 13 bases between them. The CDR3 runs 16 residues. The CDR3 bases are TGTGCCAGTAGTATAGGTGGGGCGGATAGCTCCTACGAGCAGTACTTC. As protein: CASSIGGADSSYEQYF.

V is TRBV4-1 and J is TRBJ2-7; D unclear. This CDR3 has 14 residues. Germline V lookup: CDR1 MGHRA, CDR2 YSYEKL. V was cut by 1 base and J by 1 base, with 8 bases left in between. The CDR3 sequence is CASSQGLRSYEQYF. For the CDR3, the DNA is TGCGCCAGCAGCCAAGGGTTACGGTCCTACGAGCAGTACTTC.

The chain joins TRBV7-9 to TRBJ1-1; D is possibly TRBD1 (5 bases). Between the trimmed V and J ends, which lost 1 base and 0 bases, there was a span of 9 bases. CDR1 is SEHNR, CDR2 FQNEAQ, per germline (reference sequence). The CDR3 is made up of 15 amino acids. CDR3 DNA: TGTGCCAGCAGCTTAGGGGGGAATATGAACACTGAAGCTTTCTTT. Protein product: CASSLGGNMNTEAFF.

The chain uses TRBV6-1 and TRBJ2-7; 8 bases are a match to TRBD2. This CDR3 is built from 17 residues. With 2 bases clipped from V and 1 base from J, the junction kept 10 bases outside the gene matches. CDR1 and CDR2 from the germline V gene are MNHNS and SASEGT. This CDR3 reads CASSEYGRASGSYEQYF. CDR3 in DNA: TGTGCCAGCAGTGAATACGGGAGGGCTAGCGGGTCCTACGAGCAGTACTTC.

The chain employs TRBV19 and TRBJ1-5, with a possible D match to TRBD1 (5 bases). The length of the CDR3 is 15 residues. Germline V lookup: CDR1 LNHDA, CDR2 SQIVND (reference sequence). V gave up 5 bases and J gave up 9 bases, with 20 bases separating them. This chain's CDR3 is CASSLGASGGGPQHF. CDR3 sequence (DNA): TGTGCCAGTAGTCTCGGGGCTTCGGGGGGAGGGCCCCAGCATTTT.

The rearrangement uses TRBV7-2 and TRBJ1-5, with TRBD1 matching over 9 bases. Germline V gene lookup returns CDR1 SGHTA and CDR2 FQGNSA. This CDR3 spans 15 amino acids. J lost 1 base, V lost 4 bases, and 2 bases had no gene match. CDR3 coding DNA: TGTGCCAGCAGCTGGACAGGGGCCAGCAATCAGCCCCAGCATTTT. This translates into CASSWTGASNQPQHF.

The chain uses TRBV6-6 and TRBJ1-1, with D unresolved. Per germline, CDR1 MNHNY and CDR2 SVGAGI (reference sequence). CDR3 length: 12 residues. V lost 6 bases, J lost 5 bases, and 10 bases lay in between. The DNA for the CDR3 is TGTGCCAGCAGCCTCGGGGAGACTGAAGCTTTCTTT. Translation gives CASSLGETEAFF.

In its sample, this clone was seen once. The rearrangement uses TRBV5-1 and TRBJ2-4, with TRBD1 matching 7 bases. The CDR3 has 16 residues. J gave up 0 bases and V 3 bases, and 6 bases lay outside the gene matches. CDR1 is SGHRS and CDR2 is YFSETQ in the germline V gene. The DNA of the CDR3 is TGCGCCAGCAGCTCCAGGGCAGGGGGAGCCAAAAACATTCAGTACTTC. This gives the protein CASSSRAGGAKNIQYF.

The rearrangement links TRBV7-2 to TRBJ2-3, with TRBD2 as a possible D gene (5 bases). The CDR3 totals 14 residues. Trimming shortened V by 5 bases and J by 6 bases, and 15 bases separated the two germline ends. CDR1 and CDR2 from the germline V gene are SGHTA and FQGNSA. This chain's CDR3 is CASSPRIASDTQYF. The CDR3 region has the DNA TGTGCCAGCAGCCCCCGGATAGCGAGCGATACGCAGTATTTT.